The 20 T cell receptor beta chains in this list originate from one sample, sequenced in a study of blood T cell repertoires in COVID-19 (TCRdb year 2020). The receptor library was made with the immunoSEQ multiplex PCR assay. This is the immuneACCESS table as TCRdb keeps it, with only in-frame sequences that have V and J called. A part of the clones is gone; compared with another copy, unresolved V genes explain less than half, and the rest is unexplained. The sample table holds approximately 380,000 clones, of which approximately 91% were seen once. The ten largest make up over 0.7% of the sample. Material for sequencing was PBMCs or T cells enriched from blood (not recorded which). These receptors all stem from a woman in her 40s who had been exposed to COVID-19.

This chain uses TRBV12-3 or TRBV12-4 with TRBJ2-3; D is ambiguous. This CDR3 spans 13 amino acids. Trimming shortened V by 7 bases and J by 6 bases, and 14 bases separated the two germline ends. The CDR3 nucleotides read TGTGCCAGCACCCTACTACGACCGGATACGCAGTATTTT. Translating gives CASTLLRPDTQYF.

This chain connects TRBV12-2 to TRBJ2-1; TRBD2 is the table's D call, not checked against the DNA. TRBV12-2 is a pseudogene segment. CDR3 length equals 15 residues. The CDR3 spells CASRLTSGGANEQFF. The CDR3 DNA is TGTGCAAGTCGCTTAACTAGCGGGGGGGCCAATGAGCAGTTCTTC.

The rearrangement joins TRBV24-1 to TRBJ1-1; D is perhaps TRBD1 (5 bases). This CDR3 contains 13 residues. The V end lost 8 bases, the J end lost 0 bases, and 9 bases lay between the germline ends. Germline V gene data show CDR1 as KGHDR and CDR2 as SFDVKD. CDR3 coding DNA: TGTGCCACCAAAGGGGCTTTGAACACTGAAGCTTTCTTT. Protein product: CATKGALNTEAFF.

V usage is TRBV15 and J usage is TRBJ1-5; TRBD1 matches 8 bases. Looked up from germline, CDR1 is LNHNV and CDR2 is YYDKDF (reference sequence). There are 16 residues in the CDR3. The ends lost 0 bases at V and 4 bases at J; junction bases unmatched: 5. In DNA, the CDR3 is TGTGCCACCAGCAGAGATAATCAGGGGGCAAATCAGCCCCAGCATTTT. It specifies CATSRDNQGANQPQHF.

Details on this clone: At one of its ends the junction is not consistent with the germline gene, which may arise from a read error. The CDR3 DNA reads TGTGCCAGCAGCTTAGTTGGAGGGGCAGGGCGGGATTTT. Residues: CASSLVGGAGRDF. The chain uses TRBV7-2 and TRBJ2-3, with D possibly being TRBD2 (6 bases). From germline, CDR1 is SGHTA and CDR2 FQGNSA. The CDR3 consists of 13 residues.

The chain uses TRBV30 and TRBJ1-2; 9 positions agree with TRBD1. CDR1 and CDR2 (germline): GTSNPN, SVGIG (reference sequence). V was pared by 2 bases and J by 2 bases, with 9 bases of the junction left unmatched. The CDR3 extends over 16 amino acids. This CDR3 is CAWSSGQGRYNYGYTF. The CDR3 DNA sequence: TGTGCCTGGAGTTCCGGACAGGGGAGGTACAACTATGGCTACACCTTC. Supplemented by reference TRBV30 and TRBJ1-2, the full variable domain reads SQTIHQWPATLVQPVGSPLSLECTVEGTSNPNLYWYRQAAGRGLQLLFYSVGIGQISSEVPQNLSASRPQDRQFILSSKKLLLSDSGFYLCAWSSGQGRYNYGYTFGSGTRLTVV.

V usage is TRBV5-4 and J usage is TRBJ1-3; perhaps TRBD1 as D (6 bases). Trimming removed 4 bases from V and 2 bases from J, with 10 bases in between. The CDR3 has 14 residues. The germline gives CDR1 SGHNT, CDR2 YYREEE (reference sequence). The CDR3 reads CASSPGTPGNTIYF. In nucleotides, the CDR3 is TGTGCCAGCAGCCCAGGGACACCTGGAAACACCATATATTTT.

The rearrangement links TRBV6-1 to TRBJ1-2; 9 bases line up with TRBD1. V shed 3 bases and J 2 bases; nucleotides not matched to a gene: 4. The germline V gene encodes CDR1 MNHNS and CDR2 SASEGT. This CDR3 is 15 amino acids long. The CDR3 is CASSEGQGTNYGYTF. CDR3 DNA sequence: TGTGCCAGCAGTGAGGGACAGGGAACCAACTATGGCTACACCTTC.

The chain recombines TRBV30 with TRBJ2-4, with D possibly being TRBD2 (5 bases). The CDR3 totals 15 residues. Trimming shortened V by 0 bases and J by 0 bases, and 9 bases separated the two germline ends. In germline, CDR1 is GTSNPN, CDR2 SVGIG (reference sequence). As DNA, the CDR3 is TGTGCCTGGAGTGTGGGTGGGAGAGCCAAAAACATTCAGTACTTC. This translates into CAWSVGGRAKNIQYF.

The genes are TRBV5-1 and TRBJ1-2; TRBD1 agrees at 10 bases. CDR1 and CDR2 from the germline V gene are SGHRS and YFSETQ. J gave up 14 bases and V 0 bases, and 10 bases lay outside the gene matches. The CDR3 is 14 residues long. The CDR3, as DNA: TGCGCCAGCAGCTTGGCGACAGGGGGCGCCTTAAGGACCTTC. It translates to CASSLATGGALRTF.

This clone was detected once. The chain combines TRBV7-3 with TRBJ2-1, with D possibly being TRBD2 (6 bases). The V gene lost 5 bases and the J gene lost 1 base, with 12 bases spanning the gap. The length of the CDR3 is 15 residues. Germline assignment: CDR1 SGHTA and CDR2 FQGTGA. CDR3 in amino acids: CASSQTSRSYNEQFF. CDR3 nucleotides: TGTGCCAGCAGCCAGACTAGTCGGTCCTACAATGAGCAGTTCTTC.

There are a few counts of this clone. This chain uses TRBV7-9 with TRBJ2-7; TRBD2 matches 8 bases. V lost 5 bases to trimming and J lost 3 bases; unmatched junction nucleotides: 15. CDR1 is SEHNR and CDR2 is FQNEAQ in the germline V gene (reference sequence). CDR3 size: 17 residues. This chain's CDR3 is CASSHPGGRSYVYEQYF. The CDR3 coding sequence is TGTGCCAGCAGCCACCCGGGGGGGCGGTCATACGTCTACGAGCAGTACTTC.

DNA for the CDR3: TGTGCCAGTAGTCCTAAAGCGGGGGGCAACCAAGAGACCCAGTACTTC. This sequence encodes CASSPKAGGNQETQYF. The J gene is TRBJ2-5, the V gene TRBV19; 9 bases are a match to TRBD2. V dropped 5 bases and J dropped 0; count of bases not matched to a gene: 7. The CDR3 runs to 16 residues. Germline V gives CDR1 LNHDA, CDR2 SQIVND (reference sequence).

The chain links TRBV5-1 to TRBJ2-2; D may be TRBD1 (5 bases). Between the trimmed V and J ends, which lost 2 bases and 9 bases, there was a span of 17 bases. The CDR3 totals 15 residues. The V gene's germline CDR1 is SGHRS and CDR2 YFSETQ. The CDR3 sequence: CASSFSIQEHRELFF. DNA for the CDR3: TGCGCCAGCAGCTTTTCCATACAGGAACACCGGGAGCTGTTTTTT.

CDR3 amino acids: CASSRVPGRGTEAFF. CDR3 DNA: TGTGCCAGCAGCCGCGTGCCGGGGCGGGGGACTGAAGCTTTCTTT. The chain is built from TRBV3-1 (or the pseudogene TRBV3-2) and TRBJ1-1; D is perhaps TRBD1 (5 bases). Germline V lookup: CDR1 LGHDT, CDR2 YNNKEL (reference sequence). V was shortened by 4 bases and J by 5 bases, with 17 bases between the two germline ends. This CDR3 comprises 15 residues.

The rearrangement uses TRBV5-6 and TRBJ1-6, with a possible D match to TRBD1 (5 bases). This CDR3 is 15 amino acids long. Germline values: CDR1 SGHDT, CDR2 YYEEEE. The germline V and J ends were trimmed by 2 bases and 4 bases, with 10 bases remaining between them. CDR3 loop: CASSFVGGYNSPLHF. CDR3 DNA: TGTGCCAGCAGCTTCGTCGGGGGTTATAATTCACCCCTCCACTTT.

The genes are TRBV12-5 and TRBJ1-3; the D is unclear. Germline CDR1 and CDR2: LGHNT and FRNRAP. CDR3 length: 13 amino acids. Trimming stripped 5 bases from V and 0 bases from J, with 5 bases between. CDR3 DNA sequence: TGTGCTAGTGGTCTGAGCTCTGGAAACACCATATATTTT. Its protein is CASGLSSGNTIYF.

This chain joins TRBV19 and TRBJ1-1; 9 bases align to TRBD1. The CDR3 sequence is 13 residues long. Unmatched junction bases numbered 5, after V lost 5 bases and J lost 7 bases. Germline values: CDR1 LNHDA, CDR2 SQIVND (reference sequence). The CDR3 DNA follows: TGTGCCAGTAGTTTCGGACAGGGGATTGAAGCTTTCTTT. This encodes CASSFGQGIEAFF. The full variable domain, rest sourced from reference TRBV19 and TRBJ1-1, is DGGITQSPKYLFRKEGQNVTLSCEQNLNHDAMYWYRQDPGQGLRLIYYSQIVNDFQKGDIAEGYSVSREKKESFPLTVTSAQKNPTAFYLCASSFGQGIEAFFGQGTRLTVV.

This clone was seen just once. The chain joins TRBV21-1 to TRBJ1-5; TRBD1 is the table's D call and was not checked against the DNA. TRBV21-1 represents a pseudogene. The CDR3 totals 19 residues. The CDR3 protein is CASSIPGQKIMYSNQPQHF. The CDR3 DNA is TGTGCCAGCAGCATACCGGGACAGAAAATAATGTATAGCAATCAGCCCCAGCATTTT.

The chain couples TRBV5-1 to TRBJ1-2; perhaps TRBD1 as D (5 bases). Trimming removed 0 bases at V and 8 bases at J, with 14 bases between. CDR1 and CDR2 from the germline V gene are SGHRS and YFSETQ. The CDR3 spans 14 residues. CDR3 region: CASSLATGPGGYTF. The CDR3 DNA reads TGCGCCAGCAGCTTGGCTACAGGACCTGGGGGCTACACCTTC.